This entry is about one T cell receptor (beta chain). These data originate in a study of blood T cell repertoires in COVID-19. Across the whole study: Acute-phase and convalescent COVID-19 samples originated in the United States, Italy and Spain. Sources were T cells, B-cell-depleted T cells, or PBMCs; the material itself was cDNA or gDNA.

In the original processing: Amplified reference gene primers provided the basis for estimating nucleated cell counts. Produced via immunoSEQ multiplex PCR; TCRdb's table is partial and in-frame only. V and J calls and clone size are as listed in that table; D and trimming were resolved from the DNA. The data contain under 95,000 clones, roughly 84% of them singletons. Germline V gene sequence: CDR1 MDHEN, CDR2 SYDVKM. Deletions cut 6 bases from V and 5 bases from J, with 16 bases between. CDR3 length: 14 amino acids. Source material: peripheral blood. The V gene is TRBV28, the J gene TRBJ2-5; D may be TRBD2 (6 bases). The TCR comes from a man aged 70-80 years with acute or convalescent COVID-19. The DNA of the CDR3 is TGTGCCAGCAGGCTCCGGAGGGCGGGGGAGACCCAGTACTTC. This encodes CASRLRRAGETQYF.